The 12 T cell receptor beta chains in this list originate from one sample, sequenced in a study of identical twins. TCRdb itself ran the 5' RACE reads through MiXCR, one entry per CDR3 protein. The table has 450,000 or so distinct CDR3 sequences, approximately 14% seen once. A further study also used this sample, focusing on yellow fever vaccine responses in identical twins.

Sequencing was carried out using CD4+ T cells sorted from blood. The receptor set was obtained from a woman aged 18-29 years in good health.

The CDR3 coding sequence is TGTGCCAGCAGTCTAGCGGGAGTGGGGCCCAATGAGCAGTTCTTC. The encoded protein is CASSLAGVGPNEQFF. V is TRBV28 and J is TRBJ2-1, with TRBD2 matching over 10 bases. The V and J ends lost 5 bases and 6 bases, in that order; junction bases with no gene match: 7. The CDR3 consists of 15 residues. Germline loops: CDR1 MDHEN, CDR2 SYDVKM.

This chain joins TRBV7-2 and TRBJ2-1; D gene unclear. Per germline, CDR1 SGHTA and CDR2 FQGNSA. Trimming removed 4 bases at V and 2 bases at J, with 9 bases between. The CDR3 is 14 amino acids. The CDR3 DNA is TGTGCCAGCAGCTCCTTGGCAGCCTACAATGAGCAGTTCTTC. Protein product: CASSSLAAYNEQFF.

This clonotype was counted many times. This chain joins TRBV20-1 and TRBJ1-1; maybe TRBD1 (6 bases). CDR1 is DFQATT and CDR2 is SNEGSKA in the germline V gene (reference sequence). V gave up 5 bases and J gave up 4 bases, with 14 bases separating them. The CDR3 totals 13 residues. The CDR3 region is CSAPRTASTEAFF. CDR3 DNA sequence: TGCAGTGCTCCCCGGACAGCGAGCACTGAAGCTTTCTTT.

This clonotype was counted a few times. The V and J genes are TRBV5-1 and TRBJ2-3; D is perhaps TRBD2 (6 bases). V gave up 0 bases and J gave up 11 bases, with 13 bases separating them. The length of the CDR3 is 13 residues. The germline V gene encodes CDR1 SGHRS and CDR2 YFSETQ. CDR3 protein: CASSLAGRGGQYF. CDR3 sequence (DNA): TGCGCCAGCAGCTTGGCTGGCCGGGGAGGGCAGTATTTT.

The table lists this clonotype with a few counts. The chain couples TRBV20-1 to TRBJ2-5; D uncertain. CDR1 and CDR2 from the germline V gene are DFQATT and SNEGSKA (reference sequence). V gave up 6 bases and J gave up 3 bases, with 14 bases separating them. The CDR3 covers 13 residues. The CDR3: CSARLGAKETQYF. The CDR3 DNA is TGCAGTGCACGTCTAGGCGCTAAAGAGACCCAGTACTTC.

The chain couples TRBV3-1 to TRBJ1-6; D not resolved. This CDR3 has 11 amino acids. The germline V and J ends were trimmed by 3 bases and 8 bases, with 2 bases remaining between them. Germline CDR1 and CDR2: LGHDT and YNNKEL (reference sequence). The CDR3 region has the DNA TGTGCCAGCAGCCAGCATTCACCCCTCCACTTT. Protein product: CASSQHSPLHF.

This clonotype occurred many times. This sequence joins TRBV28 and TRBJ2-7; no clear D. The ends were cut back, 5 bases at V and 3 bases at J, with 5 bases in the middle. This CDR3 is 11 amino acids long. The germline CDR1 and CDR2 sequences are MDHEN and SYDVKM. The CDR3 is CASSGNYEQYF. CDR3 sequence (DNA): TGTGCCAGCAGTGGAAACTACGAGCAGTACTTC.

The table lists this clonotype with a few counts. Written as DNA, the CDR3 is TGTGCCAGCAGCCAAGATCCGGCAGGCTTTATGAAGAACACTGAAGCTTTCTTT. This translates into CASSQDPAGFMKNTEAFF. The V call is TRBV3-1, the J call TRBJ1-1, with D uncertain. The germline V gene has CDR1 LGHDT and CDR2 YNNKEL (reference sequence). V was cut by 0 bases and J by 1 base, with 18 bases left in between. This CDR3 is built from 18 residues.

Many counts were recorded for this clonotype. The V call is TRBV12-3 or TRBV12-4, the J call TRBJ2-7, with D unresolved. Trimming pared 2 bases from V and 5 bases from J, leaving 13 bases between. The CDR3 is 14 amino acids. The CDR3 nucleotides are TGTGCCAGCAGTTTATCATTGGGGTCCCACGAGCAGTACTTC. Protein product: CASSLSLGSHEQYF.

The chain combines TRBV27 with TRBJ2-3; 8 bases agree with TRBD2. Germline assignment: CDR1 MNHEY and CDR2 SMNVEV (reference sequence). V lost 0 bases to trimming and J lost 0 bases; unmatched junction nucleotides: 20. CDR3 size: 22 residues. CDR3 sequence (DNA): TGTGCCAGCAGTTTATCCGCAACCCGCGATCCGGCGGGGGGAAAGAGCACAGATACGCAGTATTTT. It encodes CASSLSATRDPAGGKSTDTQYF.

A few counts support this clonotype. The chain has TRBV29-1 and TRBJ2-3; a weak D match, TRBD2 (6 bases). CDR1 and CDR2 from the germline V gene are SQVTM and ANQGSEA. This CDR3 is built from 12 residues. V was cut by 3 bases and J by 5 bases, with 9 bases left in between. In nucleotides, the CDR3 is TGCAGCGTTGATCCGGGAGTAGATACGCAGTATTTT. Encoded protein: CSVDPGVDTQYF.

The table lists this clonotype with a few counts. The chain recombines TRBV27 with TRBJ2-7, with unresolved D. Germline V CDR1 and CDR2: MNHEY, SMNVEV (reference sequence). Trimming took 6 bases from V and 3 from J, leaving 12 bases between them. The CDR3 totals 13 residues. CDR3 sequence: CASRRDPDYEQYF. CDR3 bases: TGTGCCAGCAGGAGAGACCCCGACTACGAGCAGTACTTC.